A single T cell receptor beta chain is shown here with its context. In the original processing: Amplified reference gene primers provided the basis for estimating nucleated cell counts. Profiling relied on immunoSEQ multiplex PCR, and the TCRdb table lists in-frame clones only, not all of them. V and J calls and clone size follow that table, whereas D and trimming were derived from the DNA. The table includes 120,000 to 150,000 clones, roughly 90% detected once. This sample was taken from a study of blood T cell repertoires in COVID-19. The germline V and J ends were trimmed by 4 bases and 3 bases, with 18 bases remaining between them. The germline gives CDR1 SGHAT, CDR2 FQNNGV. The CDR3 extends over 16 amino acids.

V gene TRBV11-2 combines with J gene TRBJ2-5; D gene uncertain. The specimen was peripheral blood. This clonotype was sampled from a man between 50 and 59 years old with active or convalescent COVID-19. CDR3 sequence: CASSSPDKAKKETQYF. In DNA form, the CDR3 reads TGTGCCAGCAGCTCTCCCGACAAGGCAAAGAAAGAGACCCAGTACTTC.